Described below is a single T cell receptor (beta chain) sequence and its context. Its target is unknown. Every immunoSEQ plate was one replicate of a subset's evenly spread DNA. TCRdb's table, derived via immunoSEQ multiplex PCR, lists solely in-frame clones and lacks some. Of about 2.4 million clones in the sample, over 85% were seen once. This CDR3 has 14 amino acids. Germline assignment: CDR1 SGHTA and CDR2 FQGNSA. Trimming removed 6 bases from V and 9 bases from J, with 18 bases in between. The record originates from a study of shared clonotypes between healthy human individuals. Findings and caveats of the study: The authors sampled blood alone, and tissue repertoires likely differ.

The J gene is TRBJ2-1, the V gene TRBV7-2; no definite D call. Material for sequencing was naive CD4+ T cells from PBMCs. This sample's subset: CD45RA+ positively selected. The TCR was taken from a man younger than 35 in good health. Some clones in this sample may be carry-over from other donors' samples. CDR3 DNA: TGTGCCAGCAGTCGCATCGGACGGGTGACTGAGCAGTTCTTC. Translation gives CASSRIGRVTEQFF.